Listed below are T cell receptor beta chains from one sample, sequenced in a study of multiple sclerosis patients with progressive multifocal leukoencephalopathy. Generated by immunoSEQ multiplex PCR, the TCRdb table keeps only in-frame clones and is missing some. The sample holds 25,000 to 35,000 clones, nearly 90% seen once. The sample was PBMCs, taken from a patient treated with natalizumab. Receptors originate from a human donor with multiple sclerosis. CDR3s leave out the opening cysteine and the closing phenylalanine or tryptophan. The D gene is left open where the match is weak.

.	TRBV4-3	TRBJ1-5	ASSPRGNQPQH
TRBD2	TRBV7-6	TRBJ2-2	ASSPQAGTTGELF
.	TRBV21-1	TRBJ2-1	ASSSPRGRF
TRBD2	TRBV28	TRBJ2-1	ASSPPSGAYNEQF
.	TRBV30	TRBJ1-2	AWIPSKTRSYT
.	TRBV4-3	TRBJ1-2	ASSQVPVGDYGYT
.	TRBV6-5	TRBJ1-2	ASRQTVHGYT
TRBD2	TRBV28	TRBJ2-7	ASSSLGTSGDEQY
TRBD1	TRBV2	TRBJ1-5	ASSDGRGPRKH
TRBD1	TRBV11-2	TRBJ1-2	ASSLEPRTGTYGYT
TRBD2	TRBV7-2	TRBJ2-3	ASSTSGSDTQY
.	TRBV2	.	ASSAVYEQY
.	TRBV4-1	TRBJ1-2	ASSQAQAYGYT
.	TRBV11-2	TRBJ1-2	ASSSQGRDYGYT
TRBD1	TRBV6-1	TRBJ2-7	ASRAGTGYEQY
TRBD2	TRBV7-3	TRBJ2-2	ASSLTPTSGITGELF
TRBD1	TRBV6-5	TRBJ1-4	ASSQRTGGAEKLF
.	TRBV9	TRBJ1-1	ASSTPGATEAF
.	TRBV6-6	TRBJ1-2	ASSQDYGYT
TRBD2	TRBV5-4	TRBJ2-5	ASSSYGLAGVGETQY
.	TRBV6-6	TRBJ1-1	ASSPVGGNTEAF
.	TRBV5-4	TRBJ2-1	ASMETGREPF
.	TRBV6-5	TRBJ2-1	ASSWTGSTSYNEQF
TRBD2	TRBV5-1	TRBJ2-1	ASSLGGSGRSYNEQF
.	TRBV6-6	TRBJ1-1	ASSRQKNTEAF
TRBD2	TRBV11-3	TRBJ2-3	ASSPPGGTQY
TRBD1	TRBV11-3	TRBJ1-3	ASSPGQGVGNTIY
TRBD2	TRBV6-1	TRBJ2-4	ASSEGGTKNIQY
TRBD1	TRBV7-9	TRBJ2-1	ASSLGDSPSYNEQF
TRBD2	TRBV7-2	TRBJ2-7	ASRLLAGAYEQY
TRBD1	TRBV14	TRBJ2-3	ASSHQGAGWRADTQY
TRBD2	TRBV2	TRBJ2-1	ASSEGASGIFSEQF
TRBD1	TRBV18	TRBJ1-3	ASSPGQGAYTIY
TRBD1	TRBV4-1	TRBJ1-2	ASSQVPGQGKPYGYT
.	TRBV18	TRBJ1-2	ASSPRGSDGYT
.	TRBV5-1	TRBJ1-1	ASSNLGTSETEAF
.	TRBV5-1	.	ASSAAGARRDEQY
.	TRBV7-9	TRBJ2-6	ASSGDGGANVLT
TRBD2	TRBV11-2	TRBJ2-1	ASSLRRAGVSYNEQF
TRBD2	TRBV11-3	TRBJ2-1	ASSLGLAGHNEQF
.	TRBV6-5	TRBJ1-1	ASSYSGSALEAF
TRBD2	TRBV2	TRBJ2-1	ASSGSSGLAGVGEQF
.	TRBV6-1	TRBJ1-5	ASSENQPQH
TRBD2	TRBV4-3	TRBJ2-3	ASSQDEQREFSDTQY
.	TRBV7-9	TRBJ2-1	ASSTPTSWGADEQF
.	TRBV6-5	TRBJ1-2	ASSSGSYGYT
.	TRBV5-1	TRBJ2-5	ASSPGSFQETQY
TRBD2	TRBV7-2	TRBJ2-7	ASSFPSGSSYEQY